This T cell receptor (beta chain) was observed in a study of T cells in Graves' hyperthyroidism and ophthalmopathy (dated by TCRdb to about 2019). Turning to the overall study: Peripheral blood was collected at initial diagnosis, before any treatment. An independent validation cohort of fewer than 20 hyperthyroidism patients and about 15 patients who later progressed to ophthalmopathy tested prospective prediction of ophthalmopathy. The approximately 90 discovery patients were divided at random into training and test sets in a 7:3 ratio. The paper reports TCR Vbeta CDR3 sequencing of approximately 140 peripheral blood samples: around 45 ophthalmopathy, about 75 hyperthyroidism and approximately 17 progressor patients. After sampling, hyperthyroidism patients received methimazole starting at 30 mg daily, and ophthalmopathy patients received high-dose intravenous methylprednisolone. In about six Graves' hyperthyroidism patients, the study also compared T-cell repertoires from thyroid tissue with T-cell repertoires from blood. To identify TCR V-J signatures that set the groups apart, the researchers used a discovery cohort of roughly 100 patients, made up of around 40 with Graves' ophthalmopathy and some 56 with stable Graves' hyperthyroidism. What the authors observed across the whole study: Sample size was not statistically predetermined, and investigators were not blinded to group allocation. A 13 V-J signature model separated ophthalmopathy from stable hyperthyroidism, with 87.88% sensitivity and roughly 81% specificity in cross-validation and 80%/75% in testing. Most expanded thyroid clonotypes (frequency above 0.001) were also detected in blood, a finding suggesting that blood repertoires may reflect thyroid immune responses. During validation, the model predicted progression to ophthalmopathy a median of around 6 months ahead of onset, with almost 71% sensitivity and 72.22% specificity.

Graves' hyperthyroidism was defined as stable when no progression to ophthalmopathy occurred over 18 months of follow-up. Hyperthyroidism patients were newly diagnosed, had a disease duration of under 2 months, and were aged 18 to 65 years. Exclusion was applied to patients with uncontrolled infections, other autoimmune diseases, pregnancy or lactation. Diagnoses were based on clinical symptoms, serum thyroxine and TRAb, thyroid ultrasound and orbital computed tomography. PBMCs were isolated from about 10 ml of fresh peripheral blood by Ficoll-Paque density gradient centrifugation. Trizol reagent was used to extract total RNA, and RNA quality was then checked on an Agilent 2100 Bioanalyzer. Counted from cysteine to phenylalanine, this CDR3 has 17 amino acids. The read is trimmed to its CDR3 DNA, 51 bases read in frame from base 1. Germline trimming: 5 bases from V, 0 bases from J; junction bases outside gene matches: 13.

This clonotype was seen more than once but under ten times. Its target antigen remains unknown. The input lacks base qualities; no much larger clone sits a single base away. TCR beta CDR3 regions were amplified from RNA transcripts. A first-round RT-PCR of the TCR CDR3 used the HTBI primer set with the Qiagen OneStep RT-PCR kit. Libraries were constructed in a second round of multiplex PCR, after which size selection and purification were carried out. Sequencing of the libraries was done on an Illumina HiSeq2000 using paired-end 100 bp reads. Concerning the study's data processing: SOAPnuke was used to process the raw data, throwing out any read that contained adapters or uncalled bases, had a mean Phred below 15, or lacked an exact constant-primer or identifier match. COPE v1.2.5 was used to merge high-quality paired reads, and clonotypes were defined as unique nucleotide sequences. MiTCR v1.1 was used to align clonotypes to the IMGT TRBV, TRBD and TRBJ reference segments. Analysis was restricted to V-J combinations with a frequency above 0.0001, which covered 98% to 99.2% of repertoires. The TCS score was defined as F50 (clonal expansion) divided by E x V (chaos), with BLOSUM62-based TCRdist calculated between CDR3 peptides within each V-J. Welch's t-statistics and random forest reduced around 510 V-J features to roughly 13, which were used in a naive Bayes classifier (R e1071). TCRdb reworked the public reads: Q25 trimming with fastp, MiXCR clone assembly, productive beta chains retained. When rows share a CDR3 protein, they turn into one entry using the most common DNA and genes. V and J calls and clone size were set by TCRdb, not the authors. The sample records 300,000 to 400,000 distinct CDR3 sequences, roughly a fifth of which are singletons. The biggest ten clones account for around 50% of the sample.

The V gene is TRBV12-3 or TRBV12-4 and the J gene is TRBJ2-7, and 7 bases in between align with TRBD2. This TCR derives from a woman aged 45-60 years with Graves' hyperthyroidism. The sample was blood. The CDR3 region has the sequence CASSAPGGGRSSYEQYF. The nucleotide sequence reads as follows: TGTGCCAGCAGTGCCCCAGGTGGCGGGAGAAGCTCCTACGAGCAGTACTTC.